These 19 T cell receptor beta chains were all obtained from the same sample, sequenced in a study of blood T cell repertoires in COVID-19. TCRdb's copy holds only in-frame clones and misses some; the assay was immunoSEQ multiplex PCR. The sample carries a few hundred thousand clones, 90% recorded once. The sequencing input was PBMCs or T cells enriched from blood (not recorded which). The origin of the receptors is a woman under 30 with acute COVID-19.

V gene TRBV5-4 combines with J gene TRBJ2-1; 10 bases map to TRBD2. The CDR3 spans 14 residues. Per the germline V gene, CDR1 is SGHNT and CDR2 is YYREEE (reference sequence). Trimming at V came to 3 bases and at J to 5 bases, leaving 2 bases not matched to a gene. The CDR3 protein is CASSSGLANNEQFF. DNA for the CDR3: TGTGCCAGCAGCTCGGGACTAGCGAACAATGAGCAGTTCTTC.

The rearrangement joins TRBV10-3 to TRBJ2-7, with a tentative D call TRBD2 (7 bases). Germline lookup yields CDR1 ENHRY and CDR2 SYGVKD. Trimming cost V 8 bases and J 7 bases, with 15 bases left between them. The CDR3 loop spans 12 amino acids. CDR3 DNA sequence: TGTGCCATCGGCCGGGGGGCGGGGGAGCAGTACTTC. The encoded protein is CAIGRGAGEQYF.

The rearrangement joins TRBV5-1 to TRBJ1-6; TRBD1 matches 9 bases. V lost 3 bases and J lost 11; bases outside the gene matches: 6. The CDR3 is 14 residues long. Germline V gene data show CDR1 as SGHRS and CDR2 as YFSETQ. CDR3 sequence reads: CASSSGQGMTPLHF. CDR3 in DNA: TGCGCCAGCAGCTCTGGACAGGGGATGACACCCCTCCACTTT.

V usage is TRBV24-1 and J usage is TRBJ2-7; 8 nucleotides match TRBD2. V lost 9 bases to trimming and J lost 1 base; unmatched junction nucleotides: 16. The CDR3 covers 17 residues. Looked up from germline, CDR1 is KGHDR and CDR2 is SFDVKD. The CDR3 sequence is CATGWVPSSGRSYEQYF. The CDR3 DNA sequence: TGTGCCACCGGTTGGGTCCCCTCTAGCGGGCGATCCTACGAGCAGTACTTC.

The chain recombines TRBV6-2 or TRBV6-3 with TRBJ1-2; 7 nucleotides match TRBD1. Germline V CDR1 and CDR2: MNHEY, SVGEGT. The junction had 7 bases not matched to a gene; V was cut back by 5 bases and J by 4 bases. The CDR3 sequence is 14 residues long. The CDR3 DNA reads as TGTGCCAGCAGTCCGGACAGGACGGGCTATGGCTACACCTTC. Protein sequence: CASSPDRTGYGYTF.

The gene calls are TRBV20-1 and TRBJ2-3; tentative D call: TRBD2 (5 bases). Per the germline V gene, CDR1 is DFQATT and CDR2 is SNEGSKA (reference sequence). The CDR3 has 14 residues. Trimming shortened V by 6 bases and J by 2 bases, and 15 bases separated the two germline ends. DNA for the CDR3: TGCAGTGCGAGTGTGCGGGTCCCCACAGATACGCAGTATTTT. Amino acids: CSASVRVPTDTQYF.

The chain links TRBV27 to TRBJ1-6; a weak D match, TRBD1 (5 bases). Germline V gene lookup returns CDR1 MNHEY and CDR2 SMNVEV (reference sequence). The CDR3 consists of 18 residues. Trimming took 5 bases from V and 6 from J, leaving 23 bases between them. The CDR3 loop reads CASSPTRSRGVSNSPLHF. In nucleotides, the CDR3 is TGTGCCAGCAGTCCGACTCGGAGCCGGGGGGTCAGTAATTCACCCCTCCACTTT.

The rearrangement links TRBV19 to TRBJ1-5; 9 positions match TRBD1. Germline V CDR1 and CDR2: LNHDA, SQIVND (reference sequence). V shed 4 bases and J 4 bases; nucleotides not matched to a gene: 5. The CDR3 is 15 amino acids. In nucleotides, the CDR3 is TGTGCCAGTAGTAAACCGGGACAGGGAAATCAGCCCCAGCATTTT. Amino acid sequence: CASSKPGQGNQPQHF.

In its sample, this clone was seen once. The genes are TRBV6-5 and TRBJ1-6; no clear D gene. The germline V and J ends were trimmed by 6 bases and 8 bases, with 14 bases remaining between them. The CDR3 spans 14 residues. Germline loops: CDR1 MNHEY, CDR2 SVGAGI. The CDR3 coding sequence is TGTGCCAGCAGCCCCGAGCCATCTTATTCACCCCTCCACTTT. Translated, it gives CASSPEPSYSPLHF.

CDR3 residues: CASSLVAQGPQYF. CDR3 DNA sequence: TGTGCCAGCAGCCTCGTCGCACAGGGCCCGCAGTATTTT. V gene TRBV13 combines with J gene TRBJ2-3; D possibly corresponds to TRBD1 (6 bases). The germline gives CDR1 PRHDT, CDR2 FYEKMQ (reference sequence). The V end was cut by 5 bases, the J end by 10 bases, with 16 bases between. The CDR3 has 13 residues.

The chain combines TRBV9 with TRBJ2-1, with D unresolved. Trimming removed 4 bases from V and 0 bases from J, with 8 bases in between. The CDR3 length is 14 residues. The germline V gene encodes CDR1 SGDLS and CDR2 YYNGEE. The CDR3 sequence is CASSPSRSYNEQFF. Written as DNA, the CDR3 is TGTGCCAGCAGCCCCTCCCGCTCCTACAATGAGCAGTTCTTC.

In nucleotides, the CDR3 is TGTGCCAGCAGTGTTCGGCTAGCGGGTGCAGATACGCAGTATTTT. Translated: CASSVRLAGADTQYF. The rearrangement uses TRBV2 and TRBJ2-3, with 8 bases that match TRBD2. Per germline, CDR1 SNHLY and CDR2 FYNNEI. V gave up 4 bases and J gave up 4 bases; unmatched junction bases: 7. This CDR3 contains 15 residues.

The rearrangement joins TRBV28 to TRBJ1-2; 11 bases agree with TRBD1. This CDR3 is 16 amino acids long. Trimming removed 5 bases from V and 8 bases from J; junction bases left unmatched: 13. Germline CDR1 and CDR2: MDHEN and SYDVKM. The CDR3 loop reads CASSGATRDRGEGYTF. The CDR3 nucleotides read TGTGCCAGCAGTGGCGCCACGAGGGACAGGGGGGAAGGCTACACCTTC.

Only one count was recorded for this clone. This chain joins TRBV6-1 and TRBJ2-1, with 12 positions matching TRBD2. The V and J ends lost 4 bases and 10 bases, in that order; junction bases with no gene match: 11. Germline assignment: CDR1 MNHNS and CDR2 SASEGT. This CDR3 is 16 amino acids long. The CDR3 nucleotides are TGTGCCAGCAGTGCACGTAGGACTAGCGGGACTTTGGAGCAGTTCTTC. Amino acids: CASSARRTSGTLEQFF.

The J gene is TRBJ2-5, the V gene TRBV11-1; no reliable D call. CDR3 size: 13 residues. Trimming took off 1 base at V and 4 bases at J, with 7 bases between the two ends. CDR1 and CDR2 (germline): SGHAT, FQDESV (reference sequence). In DNA form, the CDR3 reads TGTGCCAGCAGCTTAGAATCGGGAGAGACCCAGTACTTC. Translating it yields CASSLESGETQYF.

The chain combines TRBV14 with TRBJ1-1, with TRBD1 matching 8 bases. This CDR3 has 15 residues. CDR1 is SGHDN and CDR2 is FVKESK in the germline V gene. V gave up 5 bases and J gave up 4 bases; unmatched junction bases: 9. The CDR3 protein is CASSLRGQGFTEAFF. The CDR3 DNA reads as TGTGCCAGCAGCTTAAGAGGACAGGGATTCACTGAAGCTTTCTTT.

DNA for the CDR3: TGCGCCAGCAGTGAGTATCAGTGGCCCAACACTGAAGCTTTCTTT. Translation gives CASSEYQWPNTEAFF. The chain joins TRBV10-1 to TRBJ1-1; D gene unclear. V lost 1 base and J 2 bases, leaving 11 bases between the germline ends. The length of the CDR3 is 15 residues. Germline-derived CDR1 and CDR2 are WNHNN and SYGVQD (reference sequence).

This clone was counted a single time. The chain employs TRBV5-1 and TRBJ2-1; a weak D match, TRBD2 (6 bases). The CDR3 extends over 15 amino acids. Germline V lookup: CDR1 SGHRS, CDR2 YFSETQ. Trimming cost V 2 bases and J 3 bases, with 12 bases left between them. CDR3 in amino acids: CASSLSGTGYNEQFF. CDR3 bases: TGCGCCAGCAGCTTATCCGGGACTGGCTACAATGAGCAGTTCTTC.

This sequence joins TRBV9 and TRBJ1-2; D perhaps matches TRBD1 (5 bases). The CDR3 consists of 15 residues. Looked up from germline, CDR1 is SGDLS and CDR2 is YYNGEE. Trimming took 0 bases from V and 3 from J, leaving 12 bases between them. In DNA, the CDR3 is TGTGCCAGCAGCGTAGATGCAGGGTTTGACTATGGCTACACCTTC. This sequence encodes CASSVDAGFDYGYTF.